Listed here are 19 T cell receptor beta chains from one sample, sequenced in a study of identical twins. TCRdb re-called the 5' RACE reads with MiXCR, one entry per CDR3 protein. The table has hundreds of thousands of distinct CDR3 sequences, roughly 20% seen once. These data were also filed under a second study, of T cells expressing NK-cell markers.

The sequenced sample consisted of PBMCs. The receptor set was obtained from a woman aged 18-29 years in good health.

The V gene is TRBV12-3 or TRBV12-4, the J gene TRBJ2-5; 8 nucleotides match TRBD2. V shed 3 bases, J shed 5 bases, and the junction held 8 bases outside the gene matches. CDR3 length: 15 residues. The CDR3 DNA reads TGTGCCAGCAGTTTGCGGGGGGAGCATCCGGAGACCCAGTACTTC. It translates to CASSLRGEHPETQYF.

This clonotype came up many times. Here the CDR3 reads CASSPPTSGDYNEQFF. The CDR3 nucleotides are TGTGCCAGCAGCCCACCGACTAGCGGGGACTACAATGAGCAGTTCTTC. This chain links TRBV4-2 with TRBJ2-1, with 11 bases matching TRBD2. The CDR3 runs 16 residues. Germline CDR1 LGHNA, CDR2 YNFKEQ. Trimming removed 4 bases from V and 3 bases from J; junction bases left unmatched: 5.

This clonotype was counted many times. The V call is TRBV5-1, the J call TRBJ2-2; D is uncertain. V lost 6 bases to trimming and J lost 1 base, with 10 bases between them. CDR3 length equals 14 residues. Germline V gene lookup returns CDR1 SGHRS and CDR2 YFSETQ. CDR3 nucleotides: TGCGCCAGCACATCTCAACGGAACACCGGGGAGCTGTTTTTT. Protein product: CASTSQRNTGELFF.

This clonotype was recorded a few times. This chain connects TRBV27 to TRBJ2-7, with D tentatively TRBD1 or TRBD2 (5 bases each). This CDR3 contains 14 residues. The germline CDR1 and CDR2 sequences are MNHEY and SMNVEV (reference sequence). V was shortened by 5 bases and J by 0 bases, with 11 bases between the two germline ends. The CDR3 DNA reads TGTGCCAGCAGTAGGGACGGTACCTCCTACGAGCAGTACTTC. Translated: CASSRDGTSYEQYF.

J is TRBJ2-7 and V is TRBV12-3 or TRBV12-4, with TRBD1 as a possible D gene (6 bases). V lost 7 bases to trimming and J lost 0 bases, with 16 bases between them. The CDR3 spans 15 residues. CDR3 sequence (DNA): TGTGCCAGCACTTCGACAGGATCACGCTCCTACGAGCAGTACTTC. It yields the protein CASTSTGSRSYEQYF.

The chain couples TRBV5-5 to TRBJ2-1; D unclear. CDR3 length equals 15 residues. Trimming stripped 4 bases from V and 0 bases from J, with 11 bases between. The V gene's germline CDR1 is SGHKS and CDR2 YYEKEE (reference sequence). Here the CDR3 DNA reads TGTGCCAGCAGCCAACTTAGCCGCTCCTACAATGAGCAGTTCTTC. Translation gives CASSQLSRSYNEQFF.

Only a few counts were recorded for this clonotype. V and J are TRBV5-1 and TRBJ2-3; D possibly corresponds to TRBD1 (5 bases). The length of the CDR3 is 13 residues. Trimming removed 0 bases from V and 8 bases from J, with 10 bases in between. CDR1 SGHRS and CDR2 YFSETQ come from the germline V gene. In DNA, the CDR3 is TGCGCCAGCAGCTTGGAGGGGTCCGGTACGCAGTATTTT. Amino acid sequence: CASSLEGSGTQYF.

The DNA of the CDR3 is TGCGCCAGCAGCTTCGGTGCGGGGGGCCTCACAGATACGCAGTATTTT. This encodes CASSFGAGGLTDTQYF. V and J are TRBV5-1 and TRBJ2-3, with 8 bases aligning to TRBD2. V shed 2 bases, J shed 2 bases, and the junction held 7 bases outside the gene matches. The CDR3 extends over 16 amino acids. The germline V gene has CDR1 SGHRS and CDR2 YFSETQ.

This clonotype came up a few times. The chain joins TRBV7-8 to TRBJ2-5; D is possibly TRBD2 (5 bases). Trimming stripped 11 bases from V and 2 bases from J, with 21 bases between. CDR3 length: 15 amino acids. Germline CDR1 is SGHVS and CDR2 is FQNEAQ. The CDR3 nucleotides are TGTGCCTCAGCTATAGGACTCCCCGCTCAAGAGACCCAGTACTTC. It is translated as CASAIGLPAQETQYF. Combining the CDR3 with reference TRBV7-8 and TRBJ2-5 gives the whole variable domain GAGVSQSPRYKVAKRGQDVALRCDPISGHVSLFWYQQALGQGPEFLTYFQNEAQLDKSGLPSDRFFAERPEGSVSTLKIQRTQQEDSAVYLCASAIGLPAQETQYFGPGTRLLVL.

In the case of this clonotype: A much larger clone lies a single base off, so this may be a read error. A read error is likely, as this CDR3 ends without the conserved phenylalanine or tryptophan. CDR3: CASTQDGSTQYL. In DNA form, the CDR3 reads TGTGCCAGCACCCAAGATGGCAGCACGCAGTATCTT. V usage is TRBV7-2 and J usage is TRBJ2-3; D remains unclear. CDR3 length equals 12 residues. Germline-derived CDR1 and CDR2 are SGHTA and FQGNSA. The V gene lost 7 bases and the J gene lost 9 bases, with 14 bases spanning the gap.

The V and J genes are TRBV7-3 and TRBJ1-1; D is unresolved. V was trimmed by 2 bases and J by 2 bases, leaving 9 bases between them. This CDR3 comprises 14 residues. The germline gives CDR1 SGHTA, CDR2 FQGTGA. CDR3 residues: CASSLLAANTEAFF. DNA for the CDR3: TGTGCCAGCAGCTTATTGGCAGCCAACACTGAAGCTTTCTTT.

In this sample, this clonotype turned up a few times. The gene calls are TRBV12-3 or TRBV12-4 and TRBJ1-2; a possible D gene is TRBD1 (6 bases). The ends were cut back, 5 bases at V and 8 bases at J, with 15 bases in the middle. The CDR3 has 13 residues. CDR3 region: CASSLLGARGYTF. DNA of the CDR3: TGTGCCAGCAGTCTCCTGGGGGCAAGAGGCTACACCTTC.

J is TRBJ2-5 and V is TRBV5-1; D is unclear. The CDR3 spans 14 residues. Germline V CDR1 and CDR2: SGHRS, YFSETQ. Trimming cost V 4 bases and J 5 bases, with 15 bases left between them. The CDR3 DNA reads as TGCGCCAGCAGCAAGACCGTGGATGCGGAGACCCAGTACTTC. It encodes CASSKTVDAETQYF.

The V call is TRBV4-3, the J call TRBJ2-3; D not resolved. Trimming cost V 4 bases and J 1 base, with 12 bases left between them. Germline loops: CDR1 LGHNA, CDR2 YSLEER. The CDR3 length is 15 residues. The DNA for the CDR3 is TGCGCCAGCAGCCCCTCCTTCGAAGGCACAGATACGCAGTATTTT. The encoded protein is CASSPSFEGTDTQYF.

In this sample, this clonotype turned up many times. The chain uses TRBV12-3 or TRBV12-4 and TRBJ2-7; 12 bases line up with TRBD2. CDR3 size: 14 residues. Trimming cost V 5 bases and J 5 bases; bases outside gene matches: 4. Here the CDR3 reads CASSPRLAGDEQYF. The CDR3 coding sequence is TGTGCCAGCAGTCCTAGACTAGCGGGAGACGAGCAGTACTTC.

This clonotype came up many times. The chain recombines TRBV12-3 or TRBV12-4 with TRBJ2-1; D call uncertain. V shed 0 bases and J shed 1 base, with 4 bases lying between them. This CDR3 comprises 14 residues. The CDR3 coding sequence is TGTGCCAGCAGTTTAGCGGTTTCCTACAATGAGCAGTTCTTC. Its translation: CASSLAVSYNEQFF.

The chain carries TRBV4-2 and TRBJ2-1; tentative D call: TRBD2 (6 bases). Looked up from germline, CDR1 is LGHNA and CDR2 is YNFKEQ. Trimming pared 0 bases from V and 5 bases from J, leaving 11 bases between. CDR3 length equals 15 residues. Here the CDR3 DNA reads TGTGCCAGCAGCCAAGATTGGCCGGGAGACAATGAGCAGTTCTTC. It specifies CASSQDWPGDNEQFF.

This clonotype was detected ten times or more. The CDR3 nucleotides read TGTGCCAGCAGTTACTCGGGACAGGGCAATCAGCCCCAGCATTTT. This codes for CASSYSGQGNQPQHF. The chain uses TRBV6-5 and TRBJ1-5; TRBD1 matches 8 bases. The CDR3 has 15 amino acids. The germline V gene has CDR1 MNHEY and CDR2 SVGAGI. J was trimmed by 2 bases and V by 0 bases; bases with no gene match: 0.

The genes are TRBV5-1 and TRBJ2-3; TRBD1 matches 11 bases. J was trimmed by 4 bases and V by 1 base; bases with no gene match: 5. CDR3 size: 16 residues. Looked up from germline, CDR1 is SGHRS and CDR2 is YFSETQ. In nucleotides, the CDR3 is TGCGCCAGCAGCTTGAGGACAGGGGGCAGGTCAGATACGCAGTATTTT. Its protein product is CASSLRTGGRSDTQYF.